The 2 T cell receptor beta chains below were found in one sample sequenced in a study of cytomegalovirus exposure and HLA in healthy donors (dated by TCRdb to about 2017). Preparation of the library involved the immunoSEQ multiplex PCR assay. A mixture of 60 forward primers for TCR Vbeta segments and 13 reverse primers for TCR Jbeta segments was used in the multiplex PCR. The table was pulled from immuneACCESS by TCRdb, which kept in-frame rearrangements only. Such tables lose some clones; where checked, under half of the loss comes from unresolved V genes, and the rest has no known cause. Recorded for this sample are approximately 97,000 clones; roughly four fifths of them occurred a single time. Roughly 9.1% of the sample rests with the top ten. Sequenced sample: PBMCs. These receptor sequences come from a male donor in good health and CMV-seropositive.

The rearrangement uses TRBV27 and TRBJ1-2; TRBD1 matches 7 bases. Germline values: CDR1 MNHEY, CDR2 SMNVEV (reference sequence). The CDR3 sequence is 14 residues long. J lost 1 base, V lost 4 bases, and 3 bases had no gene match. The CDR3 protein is CASSSYRGNYGYTF. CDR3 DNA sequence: TGTGCCAGCAGTTCCTACAGGGGTAACTATGGCTACACCTTC.

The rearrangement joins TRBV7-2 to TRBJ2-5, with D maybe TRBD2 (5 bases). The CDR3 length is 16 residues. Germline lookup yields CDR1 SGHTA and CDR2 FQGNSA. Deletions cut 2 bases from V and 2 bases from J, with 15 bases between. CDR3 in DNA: TGTGCCAGCAGCTTACATCTAGCTACTCCTCAAGAGACCCAGTACTTC. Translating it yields CASSLHLATPQETQYF.